The entry below describes one T cell receptor (beta chain). No antigen is known for it. No clone much larger than this one lies a single base away; base qualities are absent. This entry is derived from a study of radiation and T cells in renal cell carcinoma (dated by TCRdb to the early 2020s). For the study in its entirety: TCR beta sequencing covered 53 samples in total, comprising some 25 tumors and around 27 peripheral blood samples. The final blood draw took place at 4 weeks after radiation, the same time as nephrectomy. A total of roughly 3,900,000 unique CDR3 nucleotide sequences, encoding 2.5 million to 3 million unique CDR3 amino acid sequences, were found across all 50 or so samples.

Broad study findings and their caveats: Tracking of blood repertoire dynamics stopped at three to five weeks after treatment, with no follow-up past that point. With a single-armed trial design, the study had no way to address how radiation dose or scheduling affects the TCR repertoire. Because pretreatment tumor biopsies were not available, the study could not determine whether clonotypes were already present within the tumor at baseline. Top tumor clonotypes rose in blood from baseline to 2 weeks post-radiation, then contracted by 4 weeks, suggesting transient expansion of tumor-resident clones.

The CDR3 holds 15 amino acids from the cysteine to the phenylalanine. Only CDR3 DNA is held: 45 bases, read in frame from base 1. CDR1 and CDR2, per the germline V gene, are SQVTM and ANQGSEA. V and J are trimmed by 6 bases and 1 base, and the gene matches miss 12 bases of the junction. Read against the paper, the sample's time point label means: blood 4 weeks post-SBRT, at nephrectomy. This sample's treatment or condition label indicates: 15 Gy SBRT to primary tumor, nephrectomy 4 weeks later. The samples were drawn from a clinical trial, where primary renal cell carcinomas were treated with 15 Gy of stereotactic body radiation therapy and then removed by nephrectomy 4 weeks afterward. Serial peripheral blood from radiation-treated patients was sampled at baseline, 2 weeks and 4 weeks after SBRT to track tumor-enriched clonotypes. Renal cell carcinoma with clear cell pathology was present in all patients. Genomic DNA for TCR sequencing was prepared using the QIAamp DNA Blood Mini Kit (Qiagen). The analyses included just those samples that passed every quality control check.

TCR beta libraries were generated from genomic DNA with the immunoSEQ kit, following the manufacturer's recommendations. To prepare the libraries, a first multiplex PCR with proprietary primers was run, followed by a second PCR that added unique barcodes, and a bead cleanup was done after each round. Each sample batch included a kit-provided positive control reaction and a negative control reaction. The final libraries were assessed on an Agilent 4200 TapeStation D1000 ScreenTape, pooled by volume, and quantified by qPCR. Sequencing was performed on an Illumina NextSeq500 using a MidOutput 150-cycle cartridge, with 156 Read1 cycles, 15 Index1 cycles, and the kit custom primers. The pooled library was loaded at approximately 0.97 pM with roughly 19% PhiX control spiked in. Regarding the original processing steps: Vendor-processed data were analyzed in R, and a clonotype was defined as all T cells sharing the same CDR3 nucleotide sequence. In the clone abundance analyses, frequencies in each sample were normalized to that sample's 10,000 most abundant clones. Public T cell clones, which averaged fewer than five per sample, were removed prior to analysis. Tumor-enriched clonotypes and baseline blood-enriched clonotypes were defined as those with an abundance difference of at least 32-fold between compartments. A beta-binomial differential abundance model was used to identify clonotypes that expanded or contracted between blood time points. Similarity between tumor and blood repertoires was quantified using the Baroni-Urbani and Buser coefficient, and groups were compared with two-tailed Wilcoxon tests in R. Imported from immuneACCESS, the table was reduced by TCRdb to in-frame sequences with V and J called. These copies leave out some clones; in studies compared against another copy, an unresolved V gene accounts for under half, and the cause of the remainder is not known. V, J and clone size were drawn from that table, and D and trimming were deduced from the DNA. This sample lists around 100,000 clones; roughly 84% were detected once. Approximately 7.8% of the sample goes to the ten largest clones.

The clonotype was recovered from a man in his 60s with renal cell carcinoma. The sequence is built from TRBV29-1 and TRBJ2-7, with TRBD1 identical over 7 junction bases. The material sequenced was blood, taken from a patient whose treatment included radiotherapy and nephrectomy. The DNA is TGCAGCGTCGCGTCCCGGGACAGTTCGTCCTACGAGCAGTACTTC. The resulting protein is CSVASRDSSSYEQYF.